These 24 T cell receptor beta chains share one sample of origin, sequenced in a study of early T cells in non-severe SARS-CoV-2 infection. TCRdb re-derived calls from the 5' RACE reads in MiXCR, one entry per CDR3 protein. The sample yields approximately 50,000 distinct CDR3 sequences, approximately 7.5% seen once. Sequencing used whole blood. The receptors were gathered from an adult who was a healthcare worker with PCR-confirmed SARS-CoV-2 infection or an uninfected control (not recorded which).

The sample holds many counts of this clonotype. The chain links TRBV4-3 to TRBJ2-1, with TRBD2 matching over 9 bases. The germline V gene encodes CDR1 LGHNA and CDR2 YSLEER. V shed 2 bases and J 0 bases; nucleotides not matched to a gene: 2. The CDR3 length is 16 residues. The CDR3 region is CASSQIAGVSYNEQFF. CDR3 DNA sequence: TGCGCCAGCAGCCAAATAGCGGGGGTCTCCTACAATGAGCAGTTCTTC.

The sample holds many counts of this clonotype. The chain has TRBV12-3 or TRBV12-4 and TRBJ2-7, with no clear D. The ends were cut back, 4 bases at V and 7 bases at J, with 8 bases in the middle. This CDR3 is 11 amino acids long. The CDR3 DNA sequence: TGTGCCAGCAGTTCCACAGATGAGCAGTACTTC. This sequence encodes CASSSTDEQYF.

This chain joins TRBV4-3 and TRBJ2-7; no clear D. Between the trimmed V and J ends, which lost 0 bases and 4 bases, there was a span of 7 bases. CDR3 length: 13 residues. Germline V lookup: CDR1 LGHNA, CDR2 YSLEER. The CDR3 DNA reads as TGCGCCAGCAGCCAAGATACCCGTTACGAGCAGTACTTC. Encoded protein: CASSQDTRYEQYF.

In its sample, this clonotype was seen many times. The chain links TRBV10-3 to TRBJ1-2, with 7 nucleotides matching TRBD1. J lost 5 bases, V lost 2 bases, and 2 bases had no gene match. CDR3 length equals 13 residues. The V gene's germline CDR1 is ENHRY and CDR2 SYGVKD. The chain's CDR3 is CAISEPGQYGYTF. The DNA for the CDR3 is TGTGCCATCAGTGAGCCGGGACAGTATGGCTACACCTTC.

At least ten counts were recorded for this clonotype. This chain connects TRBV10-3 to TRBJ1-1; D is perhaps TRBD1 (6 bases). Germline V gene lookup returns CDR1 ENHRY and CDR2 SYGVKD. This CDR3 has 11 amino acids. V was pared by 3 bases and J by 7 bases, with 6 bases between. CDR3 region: CAISDRGEAFF. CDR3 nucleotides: TGTGCCATCAGTGACAGGGGTGAAGCTTTCTTT.

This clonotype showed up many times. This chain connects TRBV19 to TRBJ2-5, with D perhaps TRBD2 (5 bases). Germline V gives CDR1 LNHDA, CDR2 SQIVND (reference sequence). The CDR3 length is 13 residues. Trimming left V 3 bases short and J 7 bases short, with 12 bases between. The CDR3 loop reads CASSINTAGTQYF. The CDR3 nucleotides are TGTGCCAGTAGTATTAATACGGCGGGGACCCAGTACTTC. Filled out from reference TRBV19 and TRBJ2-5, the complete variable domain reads DGGITQSPKYLFRKEGQNVTLSCEQNLNHDAMYWYRQDPGQGLRLIYYSQIVNDFQKGDIAEGYSVSREKKESFPLTVTSAQKNPTAFYLCASSINTAGTQYFGPGTRLLVL.

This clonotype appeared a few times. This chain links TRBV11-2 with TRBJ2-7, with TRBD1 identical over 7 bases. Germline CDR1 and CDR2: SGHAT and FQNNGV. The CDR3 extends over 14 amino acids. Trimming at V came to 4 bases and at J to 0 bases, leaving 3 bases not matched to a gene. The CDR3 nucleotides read TGTGCCAGCAGCTCCGGGACAGCCTCCTACGAGCAGTACTTC. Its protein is CASSSGTASYEQYF. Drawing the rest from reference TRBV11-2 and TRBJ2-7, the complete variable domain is EAGVAQSPRYKIIEKRQSVAFWCNPISGHATLYWYQQILGQGPKLLIQFQNNGVVDDSQLPKDRFSAERLKGVDSTLKIQPAKLEDSAVYLCASSSGTASYEQYFGPGTRLTVT.

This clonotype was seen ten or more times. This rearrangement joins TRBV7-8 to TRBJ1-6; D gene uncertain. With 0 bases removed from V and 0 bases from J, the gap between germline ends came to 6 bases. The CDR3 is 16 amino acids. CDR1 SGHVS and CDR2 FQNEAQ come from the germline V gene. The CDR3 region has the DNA TGTGCCAGCAGCTTAGCTTCGAGCTCCTATAATTCACCCCTCCACTTT. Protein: CASSLASSSYNSPLHF.

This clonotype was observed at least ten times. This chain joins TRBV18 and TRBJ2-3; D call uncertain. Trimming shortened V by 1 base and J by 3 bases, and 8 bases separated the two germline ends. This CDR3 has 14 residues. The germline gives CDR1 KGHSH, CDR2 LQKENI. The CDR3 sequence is CASSPLDSTDTQYF. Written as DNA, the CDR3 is TGTGCCAGCTCACCACTAGATTCTACAGATACGCAGTATTTT. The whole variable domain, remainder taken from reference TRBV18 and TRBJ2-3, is NAGVMQNPRHLVRRRGQEARLRCSPMKGHSHVYWYRQLPEEGLKFMVYLQKENIIDESGMPKERFSAEFPKEGPSILRIQQVVRGDSAAYFCASSPLDSTDTQYFGPGTRLTVL.

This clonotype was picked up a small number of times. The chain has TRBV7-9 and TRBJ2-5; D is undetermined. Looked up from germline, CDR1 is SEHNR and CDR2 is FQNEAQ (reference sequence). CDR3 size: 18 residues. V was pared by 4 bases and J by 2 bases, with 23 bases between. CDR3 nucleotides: TGTGCCAGCAGCTCGAGTGGGGTTTTGGACCTACGTCAAGAGACCCAGTACTTC. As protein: CASSSSGVLDLRQETQYF.

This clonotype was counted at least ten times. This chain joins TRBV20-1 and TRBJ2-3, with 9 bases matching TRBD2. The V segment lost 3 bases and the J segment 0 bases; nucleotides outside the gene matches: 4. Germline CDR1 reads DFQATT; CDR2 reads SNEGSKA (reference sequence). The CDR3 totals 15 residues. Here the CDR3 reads CSASQRGDSTDTQYF. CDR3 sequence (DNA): TGCAGTGCTAGCCAGCGGGGGGATAGCACAGATACGCAGTATTTT.

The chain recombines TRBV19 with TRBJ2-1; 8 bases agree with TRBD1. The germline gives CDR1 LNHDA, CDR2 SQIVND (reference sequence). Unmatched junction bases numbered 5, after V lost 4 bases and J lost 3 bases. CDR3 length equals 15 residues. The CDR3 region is CASSTTGTGYNEQFF. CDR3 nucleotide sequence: TGTGCCAGTAGTACAACCGGGACAGGCTACAATGAGCAGTTCTTC. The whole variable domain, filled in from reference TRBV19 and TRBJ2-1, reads DGGITQSPKYLFRKEGQNVTLSCEQNLNHDAMYWYRQDPGQGLRLIYYSQIVNDFQKGDIAEGYSVSREKKESFPLTVTSAQKNPTAFYLCASSTTGTGYNEQFFGPGTRLTVL.

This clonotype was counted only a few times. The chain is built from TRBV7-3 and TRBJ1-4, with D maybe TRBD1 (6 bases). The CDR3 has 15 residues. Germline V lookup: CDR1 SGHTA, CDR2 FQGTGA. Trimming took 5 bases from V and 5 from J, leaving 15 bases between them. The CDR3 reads CASSRTGSPNEKLFF. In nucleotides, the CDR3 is TGTGCCAGCAGCAGAACAGGGAGCCCGAATGAAAAACTGTTTTTT. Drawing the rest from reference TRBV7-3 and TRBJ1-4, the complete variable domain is GAGVSQTPSNKVTEKGKYVELRCDPISGHTALYWYRQSLGQGPEFLIYFQGTGAADDSGLPNDRFFAVRPEGSVSTLKIQRTERGDSAVYLCASSRTGSPNEKLFFGSGTQLSVL.

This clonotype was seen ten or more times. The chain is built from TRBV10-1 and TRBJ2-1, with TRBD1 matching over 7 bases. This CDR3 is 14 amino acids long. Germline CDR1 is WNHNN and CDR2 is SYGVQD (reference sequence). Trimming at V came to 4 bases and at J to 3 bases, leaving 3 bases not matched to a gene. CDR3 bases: TGCGCCAGCAGTGTTGGGACAGACTACAATGAGCAGTTCTTC. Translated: CASSVGTDYNEQFF.

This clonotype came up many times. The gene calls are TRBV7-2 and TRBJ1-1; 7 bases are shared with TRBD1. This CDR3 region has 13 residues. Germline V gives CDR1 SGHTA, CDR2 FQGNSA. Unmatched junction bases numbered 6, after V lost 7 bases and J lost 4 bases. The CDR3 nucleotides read TGTGCCAGCAAACAGGGGAAGGTCACTGAAGCTTTCTTT. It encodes CASKQGKVTEAFF.

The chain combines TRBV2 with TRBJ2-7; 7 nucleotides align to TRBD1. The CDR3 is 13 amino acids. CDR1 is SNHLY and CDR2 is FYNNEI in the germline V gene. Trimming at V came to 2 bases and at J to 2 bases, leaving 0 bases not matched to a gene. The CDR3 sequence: CASSEQGAYEQYF. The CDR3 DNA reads TGTGCCAGCAGTGAACAGGGGGCCTACGAGCAGTACTTC.

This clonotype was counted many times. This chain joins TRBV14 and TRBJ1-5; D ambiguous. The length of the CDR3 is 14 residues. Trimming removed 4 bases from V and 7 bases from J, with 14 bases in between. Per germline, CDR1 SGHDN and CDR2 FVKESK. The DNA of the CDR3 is TGTGCCAGCAGCCCGGAAAAGAAGAAACAGCCCCAGCATTTT. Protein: CASSPEKKKQPQHF.

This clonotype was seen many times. CDR3: CASRGGSSGSTVGTQYF. CDR3 in DNA: TGTGCCAGCAGGGGAGGATCTAGCGGATCGACTGTTGGGACCCAGTACTTC. The rearrangement uses TRBV11-1 and TRBJ2-5; 7 bases line up with TRBD2. Germline V CDR1 and CDR2: SGHAT, FQDESV (reference sequence). This CDR3 comprises 17 residues. V lost 6 bases, J lost 7 bases, and 20 bases stayed unmatched.

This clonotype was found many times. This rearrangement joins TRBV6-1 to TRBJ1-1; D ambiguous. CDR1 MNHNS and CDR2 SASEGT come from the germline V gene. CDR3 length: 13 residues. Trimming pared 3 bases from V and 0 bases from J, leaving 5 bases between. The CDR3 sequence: CASSDTMNTEAFF. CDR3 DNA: TGTGCCAGCAGTGACACCATGAACACTGAAGCTTTCTTT.

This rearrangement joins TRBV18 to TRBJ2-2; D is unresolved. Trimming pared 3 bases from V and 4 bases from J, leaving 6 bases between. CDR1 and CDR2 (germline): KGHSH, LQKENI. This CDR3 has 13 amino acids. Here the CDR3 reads CASSPPGTGELFF. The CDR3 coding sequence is TGTGCCAGCTCACCCCCCGGCACCGGGGAGCTGTTTTTT. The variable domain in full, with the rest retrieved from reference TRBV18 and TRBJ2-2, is NAGVMQNPRHLVRRRGQEARLRCSPMKGHSHVYWYRQLPEEGLKFMVYLQKENIIDESGMPKERFSAEFPKEGPSILRIQQVVRGDSAAYFCASSPPGTGELFFGEGSRLTVL.

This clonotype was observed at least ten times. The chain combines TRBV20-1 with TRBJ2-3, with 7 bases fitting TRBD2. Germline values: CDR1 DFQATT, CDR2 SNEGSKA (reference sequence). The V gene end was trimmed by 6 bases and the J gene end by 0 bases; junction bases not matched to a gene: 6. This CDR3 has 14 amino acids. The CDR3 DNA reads TGCAGTGCCGAGATCGGGGGGAGCACAGATACGCAGTATTTT. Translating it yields CSAEIGGSTDTQYF.

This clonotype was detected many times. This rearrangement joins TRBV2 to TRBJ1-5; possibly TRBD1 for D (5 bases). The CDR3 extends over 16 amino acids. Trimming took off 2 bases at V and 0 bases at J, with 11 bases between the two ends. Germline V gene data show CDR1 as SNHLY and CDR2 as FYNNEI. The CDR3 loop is CASSEMGVYSNQPQHF. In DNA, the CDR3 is TGTGCCAGCAGTGAAATGGGGGTCTATAGCAATCAGCCCCAGCATTTT.

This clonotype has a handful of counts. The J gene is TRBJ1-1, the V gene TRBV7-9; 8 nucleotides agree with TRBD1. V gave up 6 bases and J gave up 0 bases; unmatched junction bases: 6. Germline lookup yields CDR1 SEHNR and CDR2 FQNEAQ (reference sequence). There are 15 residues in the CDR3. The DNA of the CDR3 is TGTGCCAGCAGAACAAGGACAGGGCTGAACACTGAAGCTTTCTTT. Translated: CASRTRTGLNTEAFF. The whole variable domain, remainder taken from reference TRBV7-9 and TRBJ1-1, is DTGVSQNPRHKITKRGQNVTFRCDPISEHNRLYWYRQTLGQGPEFLTYFQNEAQLEKSRLLSDRFSAERPKGSFSTLEIQRTEQGDSAMYLCASRTRTGLNTEAFFGQGTRLTVV.

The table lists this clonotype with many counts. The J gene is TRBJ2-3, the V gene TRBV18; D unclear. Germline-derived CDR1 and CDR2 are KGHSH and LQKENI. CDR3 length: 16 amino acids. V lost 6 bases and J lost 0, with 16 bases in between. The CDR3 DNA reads TGTGCCAGCTCTCTTTACTCGGTAGCTAGCACAGATACGCAGTATTTT. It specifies CASSLYSVASTDTQYF.